The T cell receptor (beta chain) described here comes from a study of T-cell memory formation after mild COVID-19. V was trimmed by 3 bases and J by 0 bases, leaving 9 bases between them. Germline V gene lookup returns CDR1 LNHDA and CDR2 SQIVND (reference sequence). The CDR3 is 14 amino acids. TCRdb processed the 5' RACE reads anew with MiXCR; each CDR3 protein has one entry. This sample yields around 500,000 distinct CDR3 sequences, of which about 18% are seen a single time; roughly an eighth belongs to the top ten. The sequence was collected from an adult woman who had mild COVID-19 (a few samples of this study predate the infection). Cell type and time point are not known. Specimen: PBMCs or a T cell subset sorted from them (not recorded which). This sequence joins TRBV19 and TRBJ2-7, with D uncertain. In DNA form, the CDR3 reads TGTGCCAGTAGTATGGTCGGTAGCTCCTACGAGCAGTACTTC. This gives the protein CASSMVGSSYEQYF.